This T cell receptor beta chain was observed in a study of T cells in Graves' hyperthyroidism and ophthalmopathy (dated by TCRdb to about 2019). Regarding the complete study: Peripheral blood samples were taken at initial diagnosis, before any treatment was given. The 100 or so discovery patients were divided at random into training and test sets in a 7:3 ratio. A discovery cohort of roughly 100 patients, about 43 with Graves' ophthalmopathy and more than 55 with stable Graves' hyperthyroidism, was used to find distinguishing TCR V-J signatures. According to the paper, TCR Vbeta CDR3 sequencing was carried out on 135 peripheral blood samples, which came from approximately 41 ophthalmopathy, approximately 78 hyperthyroidism and approximately 17 progressor patients. Thyroid tissue and blood T-cell repertoires from about six Graves' hyperthyroidism patients were also compared in the study. Once sampling was done, hyperthyroidism patients were given methimazole at a starting dose of 30 mg daily, whereas ophthalmopathy patients were given high-dose intravenous methylprednisolone. Whether ophthalmopathy could be predicted prospectively was tested in an independent validation cohort made up of 18 to 20 hyperthyroidism patients plus 17 patients who later progressed to ophthalmopathy. Broad study findings and their caveats: Sample size was not statistically predetermined, and blinding of investigators to group allocation was not performed. In validation, the model predicted progression to ophthalmopathy a median of approximately 6.3 months before onset, with about 67% sensitivity and 72.22% specificity. Most expanded thyroid clonotypes (frequency above 0.001) were also detected in blood, a finding suggesting that blood repertoires may reflect thyroid immune responses. In cross-validation, a model built on a 13 V-J signature told ophthalmopathy apart from stable hyperthyroidism with just under 90% sensitivity and about 81% specificity, and in testing the same model reached 80%/75%.

This clonotype was seen a few times. The antigen it recognizes is unknown. The input lacks base qualities; no much larger clone sits a single base away. Graves' hyperthyroidism was defined as stable when no progression to ophthalmopathy occurred over 18 months of follow-up. Hyperthyroidism patients were newly diagnosed, had a disease duration of under 2 months, and were aged 18 to 65 years. Any patient with an uncontrolled infection, another autoimmune disease, pregnancy or lactation was excluded. Diagnoses were established on the basis of clinical symptoms, serum thyroxine and TRAb, thyroid ultrasound, and orbital computed tomography. PBMCs were isolated from about 9 ml of fresh peripheral blood by Ficoll-Paque density gradient centrifugation. Total RNA was extracted using Trizol reagent, and RNA quality was assessed on an Agilent 2100 Bioanalyzer. The TCR beta CDR3 regions were amplified from RNA transcripts. For the first round of RT-PCR on the TCR CDR3, the HTBI primer set was used together with the Qiagen OneStep RT-PCR kit. Libraries were constructed in a second round of multiplex PCR, after which size selection and purification were performed. Libraries were sequenced paired-end with 100 bp reads on an Illumina HiSeq2000. On the study's bioinformatics: Raw data were processed with SOAPnuke, discarding reads with adapters, uncalled bases, mean Phred below 15, or no exact constant-primer or identifier match. High-quality paired reads were merged with COPE v1.2.5, and unique nucleotide sequences were defined as clonotypes. Clonotypes were aligned to IMGT TRBV, TRBD and TRBJ reference segments using MiTCR v1.1. Only V-J combinations with frequency above 0.0001, covering 99% to 99.2% of repertoires, were analysed. A TCS score was defined as the ratio of F50 (clonal expansion) to E x V (chaos), with BLOSUM62-based TCRdist applied between CDR3 peptides within each V-J. Welch's t-statistics and random forest reduced roughly 540 V-J features to fewer than 15, which were used in a naive Bayes classifier (R e1071). TCRdb reprocessing: public reads trimmed at Q25 with fastp, clones called with MiXCR, in-frame beta chains kept. CDR3 protein sequences are deduplicated, and each keeps its most common genes and DNA. The V and J calls were determined by TCRdb, not by the authors. Within this sample are hundreds of thousands of distinct CDR3 sequences, with 20% to 30% of them counted one time only. The ten largest clones capture about 70% of the sample.

Trimming leaves V shorter by 3 bases and J shorter by 9 bases, with the junction holding 6 bases beyond the gene matches. There are 13 amino acids in the CDR3, from cysteine to phenylalanine inclusive. Solely the CDR3 DNA is kept, with 39 bases framed from the first base. The germline V gene (reference sequence) yields MNHEY for CDR1 and SMNVEV for CDR2. This receptor was identified in a man in his forties or fifties with Graves' hyperthyroidism. Here the chain combines TRBV27 and TRBJ2-7; 9 bases in between match TRBD2. The specimen sequenced was blood. The CDR3 region has the sequence CASSLVGAGGQYF. Read as DNA, the sequence is TGTGCCAGCAGTTTGGTGGGAGCGGGGGGGCAGTACTTC.